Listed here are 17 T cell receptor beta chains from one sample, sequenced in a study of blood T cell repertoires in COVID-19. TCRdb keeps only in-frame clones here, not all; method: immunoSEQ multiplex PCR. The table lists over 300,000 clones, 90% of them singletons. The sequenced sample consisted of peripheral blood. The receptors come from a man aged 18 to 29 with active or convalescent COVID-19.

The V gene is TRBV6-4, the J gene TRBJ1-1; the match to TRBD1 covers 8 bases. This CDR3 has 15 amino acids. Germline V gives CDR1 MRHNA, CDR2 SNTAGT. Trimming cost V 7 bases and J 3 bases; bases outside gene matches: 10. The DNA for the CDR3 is TGTGCCAGCAAAAAAGACAGGGGTTATTACACTGAAGCTTTCTTT. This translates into CASKKDRGYYTEAFF.

The CDR3 protein is CASSPMDTTLEQYF. The DNA of the CDR3 is TGTGCCAGCAGCCCCATGGACACCACCCTCGAGCAGTACTTC. This sequence joins TRBV9 and TRBJ2-7, with D possibly being TRBD1 (5 bases). V was shortened by 4 bases and J by 6 bases, with 17 bases between the two germline ends. CDR1 and CDR2 (germline): SGDLS, YYNGEE. CDR3 size: 14 residues. The variable domain in full, completed from reference TRBV9 and TRBJ2-7, reads DSGVTQTPKHLITATGQRVTLRCSPRSGDLSVYWYQQSLDQGLQFLIQYYNGEERAKGNILERFSAQQFPDLHSELNLSSLELGDSALYFCASSPMDTTLEQYFGPGTRLTVT.

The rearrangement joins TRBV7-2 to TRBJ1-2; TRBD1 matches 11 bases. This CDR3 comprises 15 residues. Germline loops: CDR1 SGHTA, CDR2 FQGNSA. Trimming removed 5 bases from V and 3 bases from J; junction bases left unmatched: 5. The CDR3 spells CASSVDRGRDYGYTF. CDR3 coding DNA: TGTGCCAGCAGCGTGGACAGGGGGCGCGACTATGGCTACACCTTC. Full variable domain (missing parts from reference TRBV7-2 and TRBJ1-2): GAGVSQSPSNKVTEKGKDVELRCDPISGHTALYWYRQSLGQGLEFLIYFQGNSAPDKSGLPSDRFSAERTGGSVSTLTIQRTQQEDSAVYLCASSVDRGRDYGYTFGSGTRLTVV.

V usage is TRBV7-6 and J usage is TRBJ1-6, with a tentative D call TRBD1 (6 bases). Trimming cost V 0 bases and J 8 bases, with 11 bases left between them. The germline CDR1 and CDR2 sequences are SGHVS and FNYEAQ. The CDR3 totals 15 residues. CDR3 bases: TGTGCCAGCAGCTTAGCCAGGGGCAACGATTCACCCCTCCACTTT. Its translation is CASSLARGNDSPLHF.

CDR3 amino acids: CASSLVARSGTEAFF. CDR3 nucleotide sequence: TGTGCCAGCAGCTTAGTCGCCAGATCTGGTACTGAAGCTTTCTTT. The chain joins TRBV7-2 to TRBJ1-1; D unresolved. V shed 1 base and J shed 5 bases, with 14 bases lying between them. CDR3 size: 15 residues. Germline-derived CDR1 and CDR2 are SGHTA and FQGNSA.

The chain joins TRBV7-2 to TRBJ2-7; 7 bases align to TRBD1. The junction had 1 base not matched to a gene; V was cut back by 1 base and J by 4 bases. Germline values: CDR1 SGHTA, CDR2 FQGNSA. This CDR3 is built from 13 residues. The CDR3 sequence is CASSLGGQYEQYF. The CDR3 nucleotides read TGTGCCAGCAGCTTAGGGGGACAGTACGAGCAGTACTTC.

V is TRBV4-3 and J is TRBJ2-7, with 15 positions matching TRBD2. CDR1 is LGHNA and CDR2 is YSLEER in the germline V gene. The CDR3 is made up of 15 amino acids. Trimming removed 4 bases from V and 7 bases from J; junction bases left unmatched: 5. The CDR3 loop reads CASSPGLAGGFEQYF. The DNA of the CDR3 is TGCGCCAGCAGCCCCGGACTAGCGGGAGGGTTTGAGCAGTACTTC.

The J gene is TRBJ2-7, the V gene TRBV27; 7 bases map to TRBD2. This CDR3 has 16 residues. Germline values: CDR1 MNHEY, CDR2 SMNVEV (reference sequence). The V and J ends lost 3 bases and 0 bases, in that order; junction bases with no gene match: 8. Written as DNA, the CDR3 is TGTGCCAGCAGTTTGTCTCTAGCGGTCCCCTCCTACGAGCAGTACTTC. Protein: CASSLSLAVPSYEQYF.

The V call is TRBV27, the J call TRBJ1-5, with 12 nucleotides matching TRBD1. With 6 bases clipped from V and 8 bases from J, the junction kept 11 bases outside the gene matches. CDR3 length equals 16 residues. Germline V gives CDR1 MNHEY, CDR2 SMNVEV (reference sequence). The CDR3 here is CASRPLGTGGAEPQHF. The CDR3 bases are TGTGCCAGCAGACCACTCGGGACAGGGGGCGCGGAGCCCCAGCATTTT.

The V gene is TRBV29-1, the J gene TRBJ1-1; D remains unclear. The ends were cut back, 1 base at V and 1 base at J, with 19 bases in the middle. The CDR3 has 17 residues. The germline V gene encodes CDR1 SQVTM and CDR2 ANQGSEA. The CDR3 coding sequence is TGCAGCGTTGAAGGGAGCGGATACCATTTGGAGAACACTGAAGCTTTCTTT. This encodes CSVEGSGYHLENTEAFF.

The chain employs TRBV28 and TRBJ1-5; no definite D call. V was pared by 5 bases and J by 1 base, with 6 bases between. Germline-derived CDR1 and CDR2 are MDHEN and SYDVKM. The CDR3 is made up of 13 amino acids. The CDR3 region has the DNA TGTGCCAGCAGTACCCAGAGCAATCAGCCCCAGCATTTT. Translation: CASSTQSNQPQHF.

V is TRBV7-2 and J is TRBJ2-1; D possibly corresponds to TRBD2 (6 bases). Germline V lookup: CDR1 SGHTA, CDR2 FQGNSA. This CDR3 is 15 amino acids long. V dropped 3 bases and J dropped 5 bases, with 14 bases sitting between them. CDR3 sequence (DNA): TGTGCCAGCAGCTTTACGGGAGTAGGAGACAATGAGCAGTTCTTC. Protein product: CASSFTGVGDNEQFF.

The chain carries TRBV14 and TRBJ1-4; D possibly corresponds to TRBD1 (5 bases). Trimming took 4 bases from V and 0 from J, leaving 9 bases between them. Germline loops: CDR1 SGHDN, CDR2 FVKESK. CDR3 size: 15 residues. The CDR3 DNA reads TGTGCCAGCAGCCCCCGACAGACAACTAATGAAAAACTGTTTTTT. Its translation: CASSPRQTTNEKLFF. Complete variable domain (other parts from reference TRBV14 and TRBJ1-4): EAGVTQFPSHSVIEKGQTVTLRCDPISGHDNLYWYRRVMGKEIKFLLHFVKESKQDESGMPNNRFLAERTGGTYSTLKVQPAELEDSGVYFCASSPRQTTNEKLFFGSGTQLSVL.

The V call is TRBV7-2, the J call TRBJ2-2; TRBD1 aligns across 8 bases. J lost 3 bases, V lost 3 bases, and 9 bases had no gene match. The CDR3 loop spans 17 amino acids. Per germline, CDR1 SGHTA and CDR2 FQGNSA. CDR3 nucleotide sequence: TGTGCCAGCAGCTTCTCTCAGGGGGCTCGTTACACCGGGGAGCTGTTTTTT. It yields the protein CASSFSQGARYTGELFF.

The CDR3 nucleotides read TGTGCCAGCAGCTCCCTTAAAGGGGTGGTTGGCTACACCTTC. Its protein product is CASSSLKGVVGYTF. The chain links TRBV11-2 to TRBJ1-2, with D perhaps matching TRBD1 (5 bases). V dropped 4 bases and J dropped 7 bases, with 16 bases sitting between them. Germline loops: CDR1 SGHAT, CDR2 FQNNGV. The CDR3 length is 14 residues. The full variable domain, its missing parts supplied by reference TRBV11-2 and TRBJ1-2, is EAGVAQSPRYKIIEKRQSVAFWCNPISGHATLYWYQQILGQGPKLLIQFQNNGVVDDSQLPKDRFSAERLKGVDSTLKIQPAKLEDSAVYLCASSSLKGVVGYTFGSGTRLTVV.

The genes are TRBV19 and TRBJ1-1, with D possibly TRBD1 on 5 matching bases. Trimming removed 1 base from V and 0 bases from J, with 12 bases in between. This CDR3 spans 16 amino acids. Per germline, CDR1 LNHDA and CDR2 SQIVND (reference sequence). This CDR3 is CASSIGWRGLNTEAFF. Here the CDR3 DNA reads TGTGCCAGTAGTATAGGGTGGCGGGGCCTGAACACTGAAGCTTTCTTT.

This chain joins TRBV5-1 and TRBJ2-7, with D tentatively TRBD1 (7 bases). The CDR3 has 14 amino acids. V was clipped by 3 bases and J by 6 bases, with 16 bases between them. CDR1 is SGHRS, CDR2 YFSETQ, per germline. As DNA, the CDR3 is TGCGCCAGCAGCTCGCGGGACAGCCTGATCGAGCAGTACTTC. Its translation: CASSSRDSLIEQYF.